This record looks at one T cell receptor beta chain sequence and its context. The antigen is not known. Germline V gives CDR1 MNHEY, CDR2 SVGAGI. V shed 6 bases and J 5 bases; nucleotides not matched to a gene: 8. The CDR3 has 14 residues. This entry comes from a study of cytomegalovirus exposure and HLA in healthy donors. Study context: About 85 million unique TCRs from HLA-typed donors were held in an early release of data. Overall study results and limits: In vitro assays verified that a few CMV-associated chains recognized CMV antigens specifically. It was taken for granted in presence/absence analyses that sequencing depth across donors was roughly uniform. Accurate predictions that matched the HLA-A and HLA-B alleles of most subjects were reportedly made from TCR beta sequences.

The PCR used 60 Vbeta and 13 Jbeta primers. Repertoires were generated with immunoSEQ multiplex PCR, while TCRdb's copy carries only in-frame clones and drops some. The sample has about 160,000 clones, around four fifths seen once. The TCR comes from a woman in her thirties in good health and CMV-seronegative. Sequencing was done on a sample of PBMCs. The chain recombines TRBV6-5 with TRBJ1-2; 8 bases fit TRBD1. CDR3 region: CASRATGGGYGYTF. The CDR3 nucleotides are TGTGCCAGCAGGGCTACAGGGGGAGGGTATGGCTACACCTTC.